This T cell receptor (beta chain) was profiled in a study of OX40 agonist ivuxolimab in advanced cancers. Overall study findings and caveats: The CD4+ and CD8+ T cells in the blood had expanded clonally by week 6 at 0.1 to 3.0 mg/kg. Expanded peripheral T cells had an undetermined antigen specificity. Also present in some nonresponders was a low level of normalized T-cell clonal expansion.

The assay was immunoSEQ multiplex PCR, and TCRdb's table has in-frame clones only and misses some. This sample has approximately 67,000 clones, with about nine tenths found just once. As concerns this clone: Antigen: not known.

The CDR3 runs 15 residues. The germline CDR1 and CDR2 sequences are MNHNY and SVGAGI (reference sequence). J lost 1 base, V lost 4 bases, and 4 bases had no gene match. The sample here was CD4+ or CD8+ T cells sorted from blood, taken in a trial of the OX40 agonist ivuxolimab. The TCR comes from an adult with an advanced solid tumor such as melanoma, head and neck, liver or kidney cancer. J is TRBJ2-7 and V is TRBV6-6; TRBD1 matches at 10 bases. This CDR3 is CASSSPGQGSYEQYF. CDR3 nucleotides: TGTGCCAGCAGTTCGCCGGGACAGGGGTCCTACGAGCAGTACTTC.